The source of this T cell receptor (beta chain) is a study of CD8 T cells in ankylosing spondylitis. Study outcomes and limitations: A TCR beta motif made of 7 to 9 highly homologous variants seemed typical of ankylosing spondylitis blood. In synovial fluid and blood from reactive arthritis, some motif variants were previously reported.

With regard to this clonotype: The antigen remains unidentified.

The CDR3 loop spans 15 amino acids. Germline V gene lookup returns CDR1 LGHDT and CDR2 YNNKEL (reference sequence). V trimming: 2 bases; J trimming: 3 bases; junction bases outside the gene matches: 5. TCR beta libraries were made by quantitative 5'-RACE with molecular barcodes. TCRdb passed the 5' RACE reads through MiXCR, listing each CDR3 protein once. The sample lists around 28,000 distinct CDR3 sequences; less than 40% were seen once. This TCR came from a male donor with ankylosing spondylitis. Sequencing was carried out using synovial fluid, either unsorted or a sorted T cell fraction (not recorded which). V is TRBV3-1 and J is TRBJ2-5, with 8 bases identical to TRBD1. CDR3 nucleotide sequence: TGTGCCAGCAGCCAACGGACAGGGTGGAAAGAGACCCAGTACTTC. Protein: CASSQRTGWKETQYF.